This TCR beta chain was retrieved from a study of cytomegalovirus exposure and HLA in healthy donors. Findings and limits, study-wide: Because they were indistinguishable, some V segments, including TRBV6-2 and TRBV6-3, were excluded.

PCR amplification relied on 60 Vbeta primers (plus 13 Jbeta primers). Clones were sequenced by immunoSEQ multiplex PCR, and TCRdb holds only the in-frame ones, with some missing. In the table there are 99,000 or so clones, about three quarters of which are singletons. A word on this clone: Its target is not known.

The V and J ends lost 5 bases and 2 bases respectively, with 13 bases between them. This CDR3 has 15 residues. Germline CDR1 reads SGHNT; CDR2 reads YENEEA. V is TRBV11-3 and J is TRBJ2-1; D gene ambiguous. Material: PBMCs. This TCR was sampled from a male donor in good health and CMV-seronegative. In nucleotides, the CDR3 is TGTGCCAGCAGCCCCCATGGTGGAGCCTACAATGAGCAGTTCTTC. Translated, it gives CASSPHGGAYNEQFF. The variable domain in full, with the rest retrieved from reference TRBV11-3 and TRBJ2-1, is EAGVVQSPRYKIIEKKQPVAFWCNPISGHNTLYWYLQNLGQGPELLIRYENEEAVDDSQLPKDRFSAERLKGVDSTLKIQPAELGDSAVYLCASSPHGGAYNEQFFGPGTRLTVL.